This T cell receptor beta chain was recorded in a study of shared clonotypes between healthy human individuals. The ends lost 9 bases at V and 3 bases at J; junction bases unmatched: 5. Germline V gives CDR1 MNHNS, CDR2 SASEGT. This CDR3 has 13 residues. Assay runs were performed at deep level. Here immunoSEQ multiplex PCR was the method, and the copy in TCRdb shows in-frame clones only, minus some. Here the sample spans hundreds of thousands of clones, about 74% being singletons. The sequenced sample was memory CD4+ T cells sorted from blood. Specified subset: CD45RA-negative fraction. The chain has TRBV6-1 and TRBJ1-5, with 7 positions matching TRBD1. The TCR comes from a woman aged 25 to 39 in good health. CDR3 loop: CASTTGFNQPQHF. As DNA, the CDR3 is TGTGCCAGTACGACAGGGTTCAATCAGCCCCAGCATTTT.